This T cell receptor (beta chain) comes out of a study of blood T cell repertoires in COVID-19 (dated by TCRdb to about 2020). For the study in its entirety: The collaborator samples originated in the United States, Italy and Spain and spanned the acute and convalescent phases of COVID-19. The material from the prospective study consisted of cDNA or gDNA derived from T cells, B-cell-depleted T cells, or PBMCs. The dataset comprised deeply sampled blood TCRbeta repertoires from subjects exposed to, actively infected with, or recovered from COVID-19. The repertoires were released in a freely available public database intended as a resource for research on the immune response to SARS-CoV-2. Samples were obtained from the ongoing ImmuneRACE study (first 160 participants) and from some 1,200 subjects provided by 6 global collaborators. Sample metadata almost always included a de-identified subject ID, COVID-19 status, age in years and sex. Where available, HLA class I and class II types were taken from metadata supplied by the sample provider and were not determined by assay-based typing.

From its cysteine to its phenylalanine, the CDR3 spans 14 amino acids. Only CDR3 DNA remains: 42 bases, in frame from the first base. The germline V gene yields SGHDT for CDR1 and YYEEEE for CDR2. Trimming leaves V shorter by 4 bases and J shorter by 3 bases, with the junction holding 4 bases beyond the gene matches. A remark on this clone: Its cognate antigen has yet to be identified. The input lacks base qualities; no much larger clone sits a single base away.

Collaborating institutions collected whole blood in K2EDTA tubes following their own protocols. For TCRbeta analysis, collaborator samples were shipped as frozen whole blood, as isolated PBMCs, or as DNA extracted from either sample type. The study at large found these results: The amount of clinical and demographic metadata varied by source and participant and was provided uncurated.

TCRbeta CDR3 regions were amplified from genomic DNA using the immunoSEQ Assay, a bias-controlled multiplex PCR. The published analysis was carried out like this. The number of nucleated cells in each sample was estimated by amplification of reference gene primers within the assay. To quantify the absolute abundance of each unique TCRbeta CDR3 rearrangement, sequence reads were collapsed and filtered. For each sample, productive Simpson clonality was calculated as the square root of Simpson's diversity index over productive rearrangements. The table comes from immuneACCESS by way of TCRdb, which keeps in-frame sequences with V and J called. Part of the clones is missing from these tables; in studies checked, under half for an unresolved V gene and the rest for unknown reasons. The DNA gave D and trimming, while V, J and clone size come from that table. This sample is represented by 65,000 to 70,000 clones; about 83% of them were singletons. About 24% of the sample comes from the top ten.

The sequencing sample was made of peripheral blood. The chain couples TRBV5-6 to TRBJ1-3; the junction holds 7 bases that match TRBD1. The origin of this receptor is a human donor in a cohort sampled during active COVID-19. The CDR3 region reads CASSPGQLGNTIYF. The bases read TGTGCCAGCAGCCCGGGACAGCTTGGAAACACCATATATTTT.